Each of the 4 T cell receptor beta chains below was sequenced from the same sample in a study of CD8 T cells in ankylosing spondylitis. Broader study findings: There was a TCR beta motif, made of several highly homologous variants, that appeared characteristic of ankylosing spondylitis blood.

TCRdb redid the calling of the 5' RACE reads with MiXCR, one entry per CDR3 protein. In the table there are some 450,000 distinct CDR3 sequences, about 15% of which are singletons. No antigens are known for them. Sequencing input: blood, either unsorted or a sorted T cell fraction (not recorded which). The receptors were gathered from a male donor with ankylosing spondylitis.

This chain connects TRBV5-5 to TRBJ1-4; possibly TRBD1 for D (6 bases). CDR1 is SGHKS, CDR2 YYEKEE, per germline (reference sequence). CDR3 size: 15 residues. Trimming left V 5 bases short and J 0 bases short, with 11 bases between. The CDR3 DNA follows: TGTGCCAGCAGGATACAGGGCGCAACTAATGAAAAACTGTTTTTT. This codes for CASRIQGATNEKLFF.

A few counts support this clonotype. This rearrangement joins TRBV10-3 to TRBJ2-7; 9 bases line up with TRBD1. CDR3 size: 13 residues. V was clipped by 4 bases and J by 5 bases; unmatched bases: 3. Germline CDR1 reads ENHRY; CDR2 reads SYGVKD. The CDR3 sequence is CAISGTGADEQYF. The DNA for the CDR3 is TGTGCCATCAGTGGGACAGGGGCCGACGAGCAGTACTTC.

There are many counts of this clonotype. The V and J genes are TRBV4-1 and TRBJ1-1, with 7 bases matching TRBD1. Trimming removed 0 bases from V and 5 bases from J; junction bases left unmatched: 9. This CDR3 is built from 16 residues. Germline V gene data show CDR1 as MGHRA and CDR2 as YSYEKL. The CDR3 DNA sequence: TGCGCCAGCAGCCAAGATCCGGAGGGGGCGCGAACTGAAGCTTTCTTT. Amino acid sequence: CASSQDPEGARTEAFF.

The chain couples TRBV3-1 to TRBJ1-3; D possibly corresponds to TRBD1 (5 bases). In germline, CDR1 is LGHDT, CDR2 YNNKEL (reference sequence). CDR3 length equals 13 residues. Trimming took 4 bases from V and 4 from J, leaving 8 bases between them. The CDR3 DNA is TGTGCCAGCAGCCTACGGGGGGGAAACACCATATATTTT. Amino acids: CASSLRGGNTIYF.